The 13 T cell receptor beta chains below were found in one sample sequenced in a study of blood T cell repertoires in COVID-19. This table comes from immunoSEQ multiplex PCR, and its TCRdb copy is limited to in-frame clones, with some not included. The sample lists tens of thousands of clones, 75% to 90% occurring once. Sequenced sample: peripheral blood. The origin of the receptors is a woman aged 55-69 years with COVID-19, enrolled during active disease.

The J gene is TRBJ2-2, the V gene TRBV18; 9 positions match TRBD1. Germline V CDR1 and CDR2: KGHSH, LQKENI. CDR3 length: 16 residues. V trimming: 4 bases; J trimming: 1 base; junction bases outside the gene matches: 4. The CDR3 loop reads CASSLRTGVNTGELFF. The CDR3, as DNA: TGTGCCAGCTCACTTCGGACAGGGGTGAACACCGGGGAGCTGTTTTTT.

The chain couples TRBV6-2 or TRBV6-3 to TRBJ1-1, with D possibly TRBD1 on 5 matching bases. Trimming took off 4 bases at V and 3 bases at J, with 15 bases between the two ends. Germline V lookup: CDR1 MNHEY, CDR2 SVGEGT. The CDR3 runs 15 residues. CDR3 sequence reads: CASSLISGGDTEAFF. CDR3 coding DNA: TGTGCCAGCAGTTTGATATCCGGAGGGGACACTGAAGCTTTCTTT.

This clone was counted once. The rearrangement links TRBV6-6 to TRBJ2-2; D call uncertain. Per germline, CDR1 MNHNY and CDR2 SVGAGI (reference sequence). This CDR3 is 16 amino acids long. The V end lost 2 bases, the J end lost 5 bases, and 15 bases lay between the germline ends. CDR3 loop: CASSYSTQLGTGELFF. The CDR3, as DNA: TGTGCCAGCAGTTACAGCACACAGTTAGGAACCGGGGAGCTGTTTTTT.

The V gene is TRBV4-3, the J gene TRBJ2-3, with TRBD2 as a possible D gene (6 bases). The CDR3 runs to 13 residues. Germline loops: CDR1 LGHNA, CDR2 YSLEER. Trimming took 0 bases from V and 11 from J, leaving 12 bases between them. CDR3 DNA: TGCGCCAGCAGCCAAGACCTTAGGAGGGTGCAGTATTTT. It codes for CASSQDLRRVQYF.

The J gene is TRBJ1-5, the V gene TRBV4-1, with D maybe TRBD1 (6 bases). With 0 bases removed from V and 5 bases from J, the gap between germline ends came to 14 bases. Germline loops: CDR1 MGHRA, CDR2 YSYEKL. There are 16 residues in the CDR3. CDR3 in amino acids: CASSQDQQGRHQPQHF. In DNA form, the CDR3 reads TGCGCCAGCAGCCAAGATCAGCAGGGGCGACATCAGCCCCAGCATTTT.

This chain links TRBV7-2 with TRBJ2-2, with 11 nucleotides matching TRBD2. With V trimmed by 1 base and J by 5 bases, 3 bases remained unmatched. Germline CDR1 reads SGHTA; CDR2 reads FQGNSA. The CDR3 is 16 amino acids. The CDR3: CASSLVAGGVTGELFF. The DNA for the CDR3 is TGTGCCAGCAGCTTAGTAGCGGGAGGGGTAACCGGGGAGCTGTTTTTT.

This chain joins TRBV20-1 and TRBJ2-7; D call uncertain. V was shortened by 6 bases and J by 7 bases, with 13 bases between the two germline ends. The CDR3 is 11 residues long. CDR1 DFQATT and CDR2 SNEGSKA come from the germline V gene (reference sequence). This chain's CDR3 is CSAGPAGEQYF. CDR3 sequence (DNA): TGCAGTGCCGGCCCGGCCGGGGAGCAGTACTTC.

This clone was recorded once. This sequence joins TRBV2 and TRBJ2-7; weak D call: TRBD2 (6 bases). Germline values: CDR1 SNHLY, CDR2 FYNNEI. Trimming cost V 4 bases and J 3 bases, with 7 bases left between them. This CDR3 spans 12 amino acids. CDR3 loop: CASSGRVYEQYF. The DNA for the CDR3 is TGTGCCAGCAGTGGGAGGGTCTACGAGCAGTACTTC.

V and J are TRBV11-3 and TRBJ2-3; 9 bases are shared with TRBD1. V was pared by 8 bases and J by 4 bases, with 7 bases of the junction left unmatched. Germline V lookup: CDR1 SGHNT, CDR2 YENEEA. CDR3 size: 14 residues. The CDR3 protein is CASGGQGPPDTQYF. CDR3 sequence (DNA): TGTGCCAGCGGAGGACAGGGGCCCCCAGATACGCAGTATTTT.

The genes are TRBV11-3 and TRBJ2-5, with D perhaps TRBD2 (5 bases). CDR3 length: 13 amino acids. V was trimmed by 8 bases and J by 4 bases, leaving 14 bases between them. The germline V gene has CDR1 SGHNT and CDR2 YENEEA. This chain's CDR3 is CASSPSGRETQYF. The CDR3 region has the DNA TGTGCCAGCTCTCCCTCTGGGAGAGAGACCCAGTACTTC.

This clone was observed a few times. This sequence joins TRBV27 and TRBJ2-7, with 8 bases matching TRBD1. The CDR3 length is 16 residues. The germline CDR1 and CDR2 sequences are MNHEY and SMNVEV (reference sequence). The V segment lost 3 bases and the J segment 1 base; nucleotides outside the gene matches: 8. In DNA, the CDR3 is TGTGCCAGCAGTTTTTTTGGGACAGGCGTTTCCTACGAGCAGTACTTC. Encoded protein: CASSFFGTGVSYEQYF.

The V call is TRBV19, the J call TRBJ2-1; 12 nucleotides match TRBD2. CDR1 is LNHDA and CDR2 is SQIVND in the germline V gene (reference sequence). With 5 bases clipped from V and 3 bases from J, the junction kept 5 bases outside the gene matches. The CDR3 totals 16 residues. The CDR3 DNA follows: TGTGCCAGTAGTCGGTGGACTAGCGGGAACTACAATGAGCAGTTCTTC. Its translation is CASSRWTSGNYNEQFF.

The chain recombines TRBV7-2 with TRBJ1-4; no firm D call. This CDR3 is built from 16 residues. Germline values: CDR1 SGHTA, CDR2 FQGNSA. V gave up 5 bases and J gave up 1 base, with 14 bases separating them. The chain's CDR3 is CASSATSGVTNEKLFF. CDR3 DNA sequence: TGTGCCAGCAGCGCAACCTCCGGAGTAACTAATGAAAAACTGTTTTTT.